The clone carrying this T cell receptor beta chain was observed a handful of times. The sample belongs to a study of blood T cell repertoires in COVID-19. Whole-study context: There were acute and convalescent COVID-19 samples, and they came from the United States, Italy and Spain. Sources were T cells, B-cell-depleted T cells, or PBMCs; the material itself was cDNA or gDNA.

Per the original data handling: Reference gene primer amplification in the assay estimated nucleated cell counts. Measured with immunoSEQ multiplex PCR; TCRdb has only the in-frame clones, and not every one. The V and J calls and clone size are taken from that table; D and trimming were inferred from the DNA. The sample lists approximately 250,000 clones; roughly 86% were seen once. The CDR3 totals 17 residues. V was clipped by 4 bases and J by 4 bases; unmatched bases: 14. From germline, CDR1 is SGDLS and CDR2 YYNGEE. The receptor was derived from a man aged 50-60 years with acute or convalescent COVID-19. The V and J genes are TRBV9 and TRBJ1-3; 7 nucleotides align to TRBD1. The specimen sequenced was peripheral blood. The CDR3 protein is CASSPKGTTGLGNTIYF. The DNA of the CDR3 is TGTGCCAGCAGCCCAAAAGGTACGACAGGGTTGGGAAACACCATATATTTT.